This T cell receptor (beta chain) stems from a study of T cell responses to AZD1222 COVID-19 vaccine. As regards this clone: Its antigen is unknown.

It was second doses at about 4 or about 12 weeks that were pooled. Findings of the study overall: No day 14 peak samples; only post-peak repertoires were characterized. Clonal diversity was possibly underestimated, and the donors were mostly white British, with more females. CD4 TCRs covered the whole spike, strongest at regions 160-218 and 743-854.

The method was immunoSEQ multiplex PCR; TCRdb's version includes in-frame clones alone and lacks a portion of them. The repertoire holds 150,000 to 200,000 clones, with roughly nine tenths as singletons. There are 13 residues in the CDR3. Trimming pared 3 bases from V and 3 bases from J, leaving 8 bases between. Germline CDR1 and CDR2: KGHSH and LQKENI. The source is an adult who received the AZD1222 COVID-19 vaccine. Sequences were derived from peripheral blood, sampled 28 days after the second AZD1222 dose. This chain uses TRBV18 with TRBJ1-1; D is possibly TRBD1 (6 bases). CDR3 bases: TGTGCCAGCTCACCCGGACAGTACACTGAAGCTTTCTTT. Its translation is CASSPGQYTEAFF.